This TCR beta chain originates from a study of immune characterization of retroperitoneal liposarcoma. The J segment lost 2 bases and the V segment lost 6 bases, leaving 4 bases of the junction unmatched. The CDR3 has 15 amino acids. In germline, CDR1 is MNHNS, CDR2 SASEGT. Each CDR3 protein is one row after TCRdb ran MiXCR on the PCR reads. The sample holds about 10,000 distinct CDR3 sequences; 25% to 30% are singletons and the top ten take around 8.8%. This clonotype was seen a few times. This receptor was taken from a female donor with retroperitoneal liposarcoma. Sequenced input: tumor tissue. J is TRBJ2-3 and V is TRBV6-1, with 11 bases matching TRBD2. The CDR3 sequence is CASRLAGGLTDTQYF. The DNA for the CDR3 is TGTGCCAGCAGGTTAGCGGGGGGGCTCACAGATACGCAGTATTTT.